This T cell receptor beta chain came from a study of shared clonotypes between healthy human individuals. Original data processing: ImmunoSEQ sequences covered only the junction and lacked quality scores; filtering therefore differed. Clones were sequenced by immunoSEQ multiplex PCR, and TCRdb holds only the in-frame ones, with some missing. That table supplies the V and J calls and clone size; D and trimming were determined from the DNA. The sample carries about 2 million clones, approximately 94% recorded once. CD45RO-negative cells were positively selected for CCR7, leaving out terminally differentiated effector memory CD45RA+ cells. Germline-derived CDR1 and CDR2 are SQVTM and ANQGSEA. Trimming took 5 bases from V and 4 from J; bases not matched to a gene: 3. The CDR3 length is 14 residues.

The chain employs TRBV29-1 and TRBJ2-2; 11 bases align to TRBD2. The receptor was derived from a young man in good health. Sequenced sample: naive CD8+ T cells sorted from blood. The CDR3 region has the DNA TGCAGCGTTCTACTAGCGGGAGCCACCGGGGAGCTGTTTTTT. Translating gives CSVLLAGATGELFF.